This paragraph covers one T cell receptor (beta chain) sequence. Its target is not known. The data derive from a study of cytomegalovirus exposure and HLA in healthy donors. Study-wide results and limits: Researchers left out some V segments, among them TRBV6-2 and TRBV6-3, as indistinguishable. A list of about 180 TCR beta chains associated with cytomegalovirus was given. Sequencing artifact likely explains a cluster of highly shared sequence variants. An analysis was carried out later, and it reportedly showed fewer N-insertions in an Asian-associated ancestry cluster than the approximately 610-donor mean.

PCR involved 60 Vbeta and 13 Jbeta primers. TCRdb's copy holds only in-frame clones and misses some; the assay was immunoSEQ multiplex PCR. Its table records approximately 110,000 clones. The CDR3 totals 14 residues. From germline, CDR1 is WNHNN and CDR2 SYGVQD (reference sequence). V shed 5 bases and J shed 8 bases, with 18 bases lying between them. This receptor was obtained from a man in his forties in good health and CMV-seronegative. The V and J genes are TRBV10-1 and TRBJ1-1; no reliable D call. Sequencing was done on a sample of PBMCs. The CDR3 spells CASSWATVGGEAFF. DNA for the CDR3: TGCGCCAGCAGTTGGGCCACAGTGGGTGGAGAAGCTTTCTTT.